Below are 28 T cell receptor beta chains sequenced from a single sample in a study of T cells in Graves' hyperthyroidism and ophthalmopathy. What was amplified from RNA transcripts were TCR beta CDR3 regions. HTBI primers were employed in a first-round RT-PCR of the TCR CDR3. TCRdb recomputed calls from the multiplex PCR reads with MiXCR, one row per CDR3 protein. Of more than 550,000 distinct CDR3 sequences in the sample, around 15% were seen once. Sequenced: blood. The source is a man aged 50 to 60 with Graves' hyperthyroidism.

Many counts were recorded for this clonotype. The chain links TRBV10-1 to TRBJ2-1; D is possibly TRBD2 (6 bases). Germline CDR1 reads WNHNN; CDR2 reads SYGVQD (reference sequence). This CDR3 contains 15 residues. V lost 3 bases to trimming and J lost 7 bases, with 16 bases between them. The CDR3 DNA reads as TGCGCCAGCAGTGACGAGGGTACTAGCCGGAATGAGCAGTTCTTC. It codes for CASSDEGTSRNEQFF.

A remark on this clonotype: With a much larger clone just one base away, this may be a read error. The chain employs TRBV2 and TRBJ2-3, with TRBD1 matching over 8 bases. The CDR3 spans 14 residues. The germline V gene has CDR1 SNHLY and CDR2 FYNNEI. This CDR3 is CASRQQGEAETQYF. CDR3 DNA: TGTGCCAGCAGGCAACAGGGGGAGGCAGAAACGCAGTATTTT.

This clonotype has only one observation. The CDR3 DNA reads as TGTGCCAGCAGCTTCGACAGGGCTGGTGAGCAGTTCTTC. This codes for CASSFDRAGEQFF. This chain uses TRBV7-2 with TRBJ2-1, with 7 bases aligning to TRBD1. Germline V CDR1 and CDR2: SGHTA, FQGNSA. The ends lost 3 bases at V and 9 bases at J; junction bases unmatched: 5. This CDR3 comprises 13 residues.

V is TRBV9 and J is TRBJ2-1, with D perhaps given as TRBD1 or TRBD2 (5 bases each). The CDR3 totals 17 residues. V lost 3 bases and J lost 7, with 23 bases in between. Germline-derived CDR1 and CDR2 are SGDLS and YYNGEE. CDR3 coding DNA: TGTGCCAGCAGCGCGGGGCCTACCCAGTGGAGGATAAATGAGCAGTTCTTC. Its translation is CASSAGPTQWRINEQFF. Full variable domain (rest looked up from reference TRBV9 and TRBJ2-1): DSGVTQTPKHLITATGQRVTLRCSPRSGDLSVYWYQQSLDQGLQFLIQYYNGEERAKGNILERFSAQQFPDLHSELNLSSLELGDSALYFCASSAGPTQWRINEQFFGPGTRLTVL.

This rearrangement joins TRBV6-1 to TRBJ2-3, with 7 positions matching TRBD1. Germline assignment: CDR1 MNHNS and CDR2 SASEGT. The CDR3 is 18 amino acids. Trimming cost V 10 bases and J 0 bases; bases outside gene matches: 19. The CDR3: CATRDRYRDRDSTDTQYF. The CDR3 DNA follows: TGTGCCACCAGAGATCGTTACCGGGACAGAGATAGCACAGATACGCAGTATTTT.

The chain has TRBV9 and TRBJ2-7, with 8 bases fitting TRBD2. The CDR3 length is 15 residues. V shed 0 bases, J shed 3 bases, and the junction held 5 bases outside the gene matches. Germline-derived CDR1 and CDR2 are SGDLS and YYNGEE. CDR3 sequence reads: CASSVDVAGYYEQYF. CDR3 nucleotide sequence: TGTGCCAGCAGCGTAGATGTAGCGGGATACTACGAGCAGTACTTC.

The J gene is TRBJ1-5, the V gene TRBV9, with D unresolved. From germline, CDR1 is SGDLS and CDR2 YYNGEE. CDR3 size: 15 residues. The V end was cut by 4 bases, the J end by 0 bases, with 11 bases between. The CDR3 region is CASSSGGNSNQPQHF. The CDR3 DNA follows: TGTGCCAGCAGCTCTGGTGGTAATAGCAATCAGCCCCAGCATTTT.

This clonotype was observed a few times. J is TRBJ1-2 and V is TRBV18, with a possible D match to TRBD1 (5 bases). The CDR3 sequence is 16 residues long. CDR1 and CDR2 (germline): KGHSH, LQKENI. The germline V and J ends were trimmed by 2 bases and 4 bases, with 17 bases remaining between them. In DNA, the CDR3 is TGTGCCAGCTCACCAGGCTCCGAGACAGCAATCTATGGCTACACCTTC. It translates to CASSPGSETAIYGYTF.

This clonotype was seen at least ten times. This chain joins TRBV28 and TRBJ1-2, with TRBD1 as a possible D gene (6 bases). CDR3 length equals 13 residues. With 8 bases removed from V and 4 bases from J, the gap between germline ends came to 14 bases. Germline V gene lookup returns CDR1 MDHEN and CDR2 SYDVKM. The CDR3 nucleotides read TGTGCCAGCTGGGGACACAAGATCTATGGCTACACCTTC. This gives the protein CASWGHKIYGYTF.

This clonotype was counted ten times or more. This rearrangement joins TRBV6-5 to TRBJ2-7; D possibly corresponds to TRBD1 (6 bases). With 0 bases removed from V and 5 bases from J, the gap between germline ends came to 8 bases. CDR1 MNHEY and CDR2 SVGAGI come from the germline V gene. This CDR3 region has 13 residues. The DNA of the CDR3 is TGTGCCAGCAGTTACTCCTACAGGGACGAGCAGTACTTC. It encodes CASSYSYRDEQYF.

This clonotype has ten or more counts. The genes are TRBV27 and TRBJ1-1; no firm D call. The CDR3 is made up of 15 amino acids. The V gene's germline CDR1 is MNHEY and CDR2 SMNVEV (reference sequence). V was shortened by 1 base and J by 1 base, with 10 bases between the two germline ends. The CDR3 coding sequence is TGTGCCAGCAGTTTATTCTCGATGGGGAACACTGAAGCTTTCTTT. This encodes CASSLFSMGNTEAFF.

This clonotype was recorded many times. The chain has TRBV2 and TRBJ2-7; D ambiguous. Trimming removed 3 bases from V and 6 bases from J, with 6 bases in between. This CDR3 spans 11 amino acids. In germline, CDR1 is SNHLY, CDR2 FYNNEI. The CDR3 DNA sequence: TGTGCCAGCAGTGACTTCGGCGAGCAGTACTTC. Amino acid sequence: CASSDFGEQYF.

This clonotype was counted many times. The CDR3 bases are TGTGCCAGCAGCCCTCGGGACTTTAGCGACGAGCAGTACTTC. Amino acids: CASSPRDFSDEQYF. The V and J genes are TRBV11-2 and TRBJ2-7; D is possibly TRBD2 (6 bases). The CDR3 is 14 residues long. Germline CDR1 is SGHAT and CDR2 is FQNNGV. Trimming cost V 5 bases and J 5 bases, with 16 bases left between them. Using reference TRBV11-2 and TRBJ2-7 for the parts outside the CDR3, the full variable domain is EAGVAQSPRYKIIEKRQSVAFWCNPISGHATLYWYQQILGQGPKLLIQFQNNGVVDDSQLPKDRFSAERLKGVDSTLKIQPAKLEDSAVYLCASSPRDFSDEQYFGPGTRLTVT.

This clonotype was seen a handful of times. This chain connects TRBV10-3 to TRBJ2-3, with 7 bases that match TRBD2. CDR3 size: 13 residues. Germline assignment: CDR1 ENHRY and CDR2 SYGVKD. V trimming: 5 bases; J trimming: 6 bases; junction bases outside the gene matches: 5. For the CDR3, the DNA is TGTGCCATCAGTCCAGCGGGAAGGGATACGCAGTATTTT. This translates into CAISPAGRDTQYF.

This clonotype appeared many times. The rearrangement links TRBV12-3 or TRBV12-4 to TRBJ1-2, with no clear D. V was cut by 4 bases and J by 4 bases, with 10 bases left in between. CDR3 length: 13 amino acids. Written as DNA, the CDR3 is TGTGCCAGCAGTTCAACAGTCGGCTATGGCTACACCTTC. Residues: CASSSTVGYGYTF.

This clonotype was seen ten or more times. CDR3 DNA: TGTGCCAGCAGTTTACGGGCGGTTAGGGAGGAGACCCAGTACTTC. Translated: CASSLRAVREETQYF. The chain is built from TRBV28 and TRBJ2-5; tentative D call: TRBD2 (5 bases). Between the trimmed V and J ends, which lost 2 bases and 5 bases, there was a span of 15 bases. From germline, CDR1 is MDHEN and CDR2 SYDVKM. The CDR3 sequence is 15 residues long. The variable domain in full, with the rest retrieved from reference TRBV28 and TRBJ2-5, is DVKVTQSSRYLVKRTGEKVFLECVQDMDHENMFWYRQDPGLGLRLIYFSYDVKMKEKGDIPEGYSVSREKKERFSLILESASTNQTSMYLCASSLRAVREETQYFGPGTRLLVL.

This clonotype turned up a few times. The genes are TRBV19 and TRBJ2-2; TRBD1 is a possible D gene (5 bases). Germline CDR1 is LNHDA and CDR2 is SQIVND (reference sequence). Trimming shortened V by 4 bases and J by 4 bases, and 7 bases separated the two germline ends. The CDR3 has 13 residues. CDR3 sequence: CASSTDSTGELFF. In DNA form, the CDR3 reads TGTGCCAGTAGTACAGACAGCACCGGGGAGCTGTTTTTT.

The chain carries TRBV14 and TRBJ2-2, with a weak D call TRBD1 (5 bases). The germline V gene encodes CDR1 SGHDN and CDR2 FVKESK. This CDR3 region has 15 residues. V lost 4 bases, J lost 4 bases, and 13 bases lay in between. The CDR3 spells CASSPFAGITGELFF. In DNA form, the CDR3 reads TGTGCCAGCAGCCCGTTCGCAGGGATCACCGGGGAGCTGTTTTTT.

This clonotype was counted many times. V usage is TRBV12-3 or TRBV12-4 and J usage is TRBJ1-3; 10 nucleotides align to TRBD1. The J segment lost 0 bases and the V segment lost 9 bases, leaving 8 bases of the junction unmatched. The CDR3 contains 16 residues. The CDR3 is CASSPGQGTSGNTIYF. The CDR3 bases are TGTGCCAGTTCACCGGGACAGGGGACCTCTGGAAACACCATATATTTT.

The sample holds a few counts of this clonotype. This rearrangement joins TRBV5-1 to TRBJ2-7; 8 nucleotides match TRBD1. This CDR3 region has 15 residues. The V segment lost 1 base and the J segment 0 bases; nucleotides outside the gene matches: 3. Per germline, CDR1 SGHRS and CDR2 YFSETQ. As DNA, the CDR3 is TGCGCCAGCAGCTTGTGGACAGGGAGCTCCTACGAGCAGTACTTC. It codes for CASSLWTGSSYEQYF.

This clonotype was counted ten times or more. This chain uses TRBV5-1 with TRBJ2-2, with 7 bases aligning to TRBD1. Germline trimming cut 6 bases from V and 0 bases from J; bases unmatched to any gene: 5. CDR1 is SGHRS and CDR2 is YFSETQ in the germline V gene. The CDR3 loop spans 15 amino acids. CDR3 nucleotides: TGCGCCAGCATCCGGGGACAGCCGAACACCGGGGAGCTGTTTTTT. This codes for CASIRGQPNTGELFF.

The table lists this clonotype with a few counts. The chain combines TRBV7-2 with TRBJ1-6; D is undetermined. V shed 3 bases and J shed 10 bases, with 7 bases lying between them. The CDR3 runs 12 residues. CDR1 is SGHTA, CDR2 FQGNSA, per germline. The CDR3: CASSFLASPLHF. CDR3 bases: TGTGCCAGCAGCTTCCTAGCCTCACCCCTCCACTTT.

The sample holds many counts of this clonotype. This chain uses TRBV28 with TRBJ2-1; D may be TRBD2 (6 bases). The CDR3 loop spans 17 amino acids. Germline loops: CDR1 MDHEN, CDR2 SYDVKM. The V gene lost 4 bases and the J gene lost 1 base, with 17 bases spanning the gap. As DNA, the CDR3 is TGTGCCAGCAGTTCTATAGGCGGGGTTGGGTCCTACAATGAGCAGTTCTTC. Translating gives CASSSIGGVGSYNEQFF.

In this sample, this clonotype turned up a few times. CDR3 protein: CASSSFGQDRYQPQHF. The CDR3 DNA reads as TGTGCCAGCAGTTCCTTCGGACAGGATCGGTATCAGCCCCAGCATTTT. This chain connects TRBV7-9 to TRBJ1-5; TRBD1 matches at 7 bases. Germline CDR1 SEHNR, CDR2 FQNEAQ (reference sequence). CDR3 length: 16 amino acids. V gave up 6 bases and J gave up 5 bases; unmatched junction bases: 13.

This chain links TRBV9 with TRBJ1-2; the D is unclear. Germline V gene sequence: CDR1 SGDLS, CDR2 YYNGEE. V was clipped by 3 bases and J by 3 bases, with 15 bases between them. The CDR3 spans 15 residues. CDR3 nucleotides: TGTGCCAGCAGCGGCTCAGGAGGGTTTGACTATGGCTACACCTTC. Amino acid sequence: CASSGSGGFDYGYTF. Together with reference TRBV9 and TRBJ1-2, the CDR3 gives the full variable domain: DSGVTQTPKHLITATGQRVTLRCSPRSGDLSVYWYQQSLDQGLQFLIQYYNGEERAKGNILERFSAQQFPDLHSELNLSSLELGDSALYFCASSGSGGFDYGYTFGSGTRLTVV.

CDR3 amino acids: CASSPRQGATNEQFF. DNA of the CDR3: TGTGCCAGCAGCCCTCGACAGGGGGCGACCAATGAGCAGTTCTTC. The chain joins TRBV7-9 to TRBJ2-1; TRBD1 agrees at 10 bases. Germline V lookup: CDR1 SEHNR, CDR2 FQNEAQ (reference sequence). The junction had 7 bases not matched to a gene; V was cut back by 5 bases and J by 6 bases. This CDR3 comprises 15 residues.

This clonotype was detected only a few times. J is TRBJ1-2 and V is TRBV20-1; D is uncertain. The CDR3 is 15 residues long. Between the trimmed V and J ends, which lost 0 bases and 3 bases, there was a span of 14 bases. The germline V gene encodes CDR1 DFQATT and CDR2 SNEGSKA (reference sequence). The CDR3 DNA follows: TGCAGTGCTAGAGATAGGGCGGAACACTACTATGGCTACACCTTC. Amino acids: CSARDRAEHYYGYTF.

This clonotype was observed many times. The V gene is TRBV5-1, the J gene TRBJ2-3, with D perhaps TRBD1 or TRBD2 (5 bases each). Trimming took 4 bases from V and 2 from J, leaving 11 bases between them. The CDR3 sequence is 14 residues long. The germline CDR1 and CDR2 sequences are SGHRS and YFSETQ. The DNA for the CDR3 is TGCGCCAGCAGCCCGGGACGGCCCACAGATACGCAGTATTTT. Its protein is CASSPGRPTDTQYF. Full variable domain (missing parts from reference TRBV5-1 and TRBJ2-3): KAGVTQTPRYLIKTRGQQVTLSCSPISGHRSVSWYQQTPGQGLQFLFEYFSETQRNKGNFPGRFSGRQFSNSRSEMNVSTLELGDSALYLCASSPGRPTDTQYFGPGTRLTVL.